The rows below give T cell receptor beta chains drawn from one sample of a study of beta chain features in type 1 diabetes. TCRdb keeps only in-frame clones here, not all; method: immunoSEQ multiplex PCR. The sample carries 600,000 to 700,000 clones, around 12% recorded once. Specimen: naive CD4+ T cells from blood. These receptors all come from a man aged 25-45 years with type 1 diabetes. Both conserved end residues are trimmed from each CDR3.

>TRBJ1-4|TRBV18
ASSSDRNEKLF
>TRBJ2-5|TRBV18
ASSPQTQETQY
>TRBJ1-1|TRBV29-1
SVVDRAVIEAF
>TRBJ2-1|TRBV5-1
ASSLAGTSGAEQF
>TRBJ2-5|TRBV9
ASSVGGGLGQETQY
>TRBJ1-5|TRBV28
ASSLPSNQPQH
>TRBJ2-7|TRBV7-9
ASSRGFIYEQY
>TRBJ1-5|TRBV5-1
ASSLDGGNQPQH
>TRBJ2-2|TRBV9
ASSVEWGGDTGELF
>TRBJ1-1|TRBV29-1
SAGTGLGSTEAF
>TRBJ1-2|TRBV2
ASSGPVKGYT
>TRBJ2-7|TRBV11-2
ASSPRTGVGREQY
>TRBJ1-4|TRBV5-6
ASSPRATNEKLF
>TRBJ1-6|TRBV4-2
ASSLGAVVGSPLH
>TRBJ2-3|TRBV13
ASSLGRHGGRSDTQY
>TRBJ2-5|TRBV6-5
ASSYSIRIQETQY
>TRBJ1-4|TRBV28
ASSLSRVGKLF
>TRBJ2-6|TRBV7-2
ASSRKGVSGANVLT